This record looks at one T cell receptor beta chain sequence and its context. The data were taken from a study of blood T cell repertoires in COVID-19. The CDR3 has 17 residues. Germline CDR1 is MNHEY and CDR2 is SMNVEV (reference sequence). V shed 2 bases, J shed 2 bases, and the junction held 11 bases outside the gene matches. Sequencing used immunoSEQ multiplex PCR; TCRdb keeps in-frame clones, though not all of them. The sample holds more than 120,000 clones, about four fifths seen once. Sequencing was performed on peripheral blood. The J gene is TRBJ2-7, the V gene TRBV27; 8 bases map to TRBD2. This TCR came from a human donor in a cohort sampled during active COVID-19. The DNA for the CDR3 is TGTGCCAGCAGTTTAGGGCCCTCGGGGGGGCCCGCCTACGAGCAGTACTTC. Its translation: CASSLGPSGGPAYEQYF.